This T cell receptor (beta chain) was sequenced for a study of radiotherapy plus CTLA-4 blockade in lung cancer. Across the study: The study recorded objective responses in about 20% of patients and disease control in around 31%.

Assay: immunoSEQ multiplex PCR; the TCRdb copy retains only in-frame clones and omits some. The table has just under 60,000 clones, about 80% seen once. The CDR3 length is 17 residues. V shed 1 base and J 7 bases; nucleotides not matched to a gene: 10. Germline V gives CDR1 SGHTA, CDR2 FQGNSA. The TCR originated in a human donor with non-small cell lung cancer who had a partial response to radiotherapy plus ipilimumab. The chain combines TRBV7-2 with TRBJ2-1, with 10 bases that match TRBD1. The sample here was peripheral blood, taken from a patient treated with radiotherapy plus ipilimumab. CDR3 protein: CASSLVTRQGASNEQFF. The DNA of the CDR3 is TGTGCCAGCAGCTTAGTGACCCGACAGGGGGCTAGTAATGAGCAGTTCTTC. Supplemented by reference TRBV7-2 and TRBJ2-1, the full variable domain reads GAGVSQSPSNKVTEKGKDVELRCDPISGHTALYWYRQSLGQGLEFLIYFQGNSAPDKSGLPSDRFSAERTGGSVSTLTIQRTQQEDSAVYLCASSLVTRQGASNEQFFGPGTRLTVL.